This T cell receptor (beta chain) is from a study of CD4 T cells in relation to SARS-CoV-2 and coronaviruses. Study context: Negative control cultures got HIV-1 Nef peptides or no peptide.

TCRdb's copy holds only in-frame clones and misses some; the assay was immunoSEQ multiplex PCR. The sample includes under 35,000 clones, about 70% of them seen just once. The CDR3 is 18 amino acids. Germline V gene sequence: CDR1 SGDLS, CDR2 YYNGEE. The V gene lost 2 bases and the J gene lost 4 bases, with 21 bases spanning the gap. Before the COVID-19 pandemic, during about 2010-2019, CD4+ T cells were taken from unexposed donors. The cells were cultured for under 13 days before CD4+ T cells were isolated. Cultures held 2 million to 2.5 million PBMCs per well with approximately 9.8 IU/ml IL-2. Half the medium was replaced with IL-2 medium on days 3 and 7. Concerning this clone: The antigen remains unidentified.

The V call is TRBV9, the J call TRBJ2-2; possible D gene TRBD1, 5 bases. Specimen: CD4+ T cells from PBMCs, cultured in vitro. The receptor comes from a human donor in good health. Here the CDR3 reads CASSVSFRATPFTGELFF. In DNA form, the CDR3 reads TGTGCCAGCAGCGTTAGCTTCAGGGCGACACCCTTCACCGGGGAGCTGTTTTTT.